The 2 T cell receptor beta chains below all came from one sample that was sequenced in a study of T-cell memory formation after mild COVID-19. TCRdb called the 5' RACE reads again in MiXCR, with one record for every CDR3 protein. The profile shows 150,000 to 200,000 distinct CDR3 sequences, roughly 12% of them singletons. What was sequenced was PBMCs or a T cell subset sorted from them (not recorded which). The receptors derive from a man in his late teens or twenties who had mild COVID-19 (a few samples of this study predate the infection). Cell type and time point are not known.

The V call is TRBV4-3, the J call TRBJ2-7; D is uncertain. Germline assignment: CDR1 LGHNA and CDR2 YSLEER. The CDR3 has 13 amino acids. V lost 4 bases and J lost 5, with 12 bases in between. This CDR3 is CASSRERLHEQYF. The CDR3 nucleotides are TGCGCCAGCAGCCGTGAAAGATTACACGAGCAGTACTTC.

This clonotype was detected ten times or more. The rearrangement joins TRBV27 to TRBJ1-2, with a tentative D call TRBD1 (6 bases). The CDR3 totals 16 residues. Germline values: CDR1 MNHEY, CDR2 SMNVEV (reference sequence). V lost 5 bases and J 5 bases, leaving 21 bases between the germline ends. CDR3 DNA: TGTGCCAGCAGTCCCCGACGGGTTCCGGACAGATATGGCTACACCTTC. Protein product: CASSPRRVPDRYGYTF.